These T cell receptor beta chains were read from a single sample in a study of T cells after yellow fever vaccination. TCRdb fed the 5' RACE reads into MiXCR, producing one record per CDR3 protein. Seen here are about 350,000 distinct CDR3 sequences, about 4% observed once, and the top ten hold under 30%. The material sequenced was PBMCs, taken 5 days after the yellow fever booster vaccination. All receptors derive from a man aged 18 to 29 who received the YFV17D yellow fever vaccine. Each CDR3 is given without its conserved first and last residue.

TRBV7-6	ATTGSSGANVLT
TRBV6-6	AEGMGAGETPGTDTQY
TRBV24-1	ATSDSGAGANVLT
TRBV29-1	SVILGQYNSPLH
TRBV27	ASRPTGGRQPQH
TRBV4-3	ASSQGVGLAGGDEQF
TRBV4-1	ASSPGGASSYEQY
TRBV15	ATSTRGAELGNTIY
TRBV5-6	ASSPGVSSYNEQF
TRBV4-2	ASSQALAGGTDTQY
TRBV7-8	ASSSPRRGGRSGELF
TRBV7-9	ASSLVGTSGGTDTQY
TRBV7-2	ASSLALGGNTEAF
TRBV10-3	AILDREGQPQH
TRBV7-6	ASSLGGSAEAF
TRBV20-1	RPLGPLNTEAF
TRBV12-3/TRBV12-4	ASSLAGVDYGYT
TRBV5-6	ASSLAEGTSDYEQF
TRBV7-6	ASSQTSGGATDTQY
TRBV7-2	ASSPRGTGMNTEAF
TRBV12-3/TRBV12-4	ASSLGGGGDEQF
TRBV29-1	SSTGGSGSKQY
TRBV4-1	ASSQIMPATNEKLF
TRBV5-1	ASSLAPVLADFSGELF
TRBV3-1	ASSMSDRGLNKQPQH
TRBV7-6	ASSSPRGLLSGANVLT
TRBV7-9	ASSPSGHEQF
TRBV5-1	ASSLGAGDPYNEQF
TRBV27	ASRPGLAGGYEQY
TRBV6-2/TRBV6-3	ASSHRDGTEAF
TRBV5-1	ASSLAQRGHREQF
TRBV15	ATSRAGQGAQETQY
TRBV7-8	ASSLDSRDYGYT
TRBV6-5	ASSLGPAQY
TRBV2	ASSEYDRVSDTQY
TRBV10-3	AISSLGQGATEQY
TRBV12-3/TRBV12-4	ASRGLEDTQY
TRBV4-3	ASSQDLQNRGNTGELF
TRBV30	AGRGGTGYGYT
TRBV20-1	SASTGLVWETQY
TRBV7-2	ASSQTSEQF
TRBV12-3/TRBV12-4	ASTWGGSGYT
TRBV5-1	ASSHDGSTDTQY
TRBV12-3/TRBV12-4	ASSTSSGGRQPQH
TRBV30	AWSAYSVPELF
TRBV5-1	ASSPTSGAWETQY
TRBV10-3	AISENNQIYEQY
TRBV6-5	ASSYSTSGTQETQY
TRBV12-3/TRBV12-4	ASSGGSSDEKLF
TRBV20-1	SAVPGLGPYNEQF
TRBV4-1	ASSQGQGEVVEQF
TRBV5-5	ASSIGPDNEQF
TRBV4-1	ASSQEYSGGYNNEQF
TRBV7-9	ASSSSFVRGGNEQF
TRBV20-1	SAPEVTGELF